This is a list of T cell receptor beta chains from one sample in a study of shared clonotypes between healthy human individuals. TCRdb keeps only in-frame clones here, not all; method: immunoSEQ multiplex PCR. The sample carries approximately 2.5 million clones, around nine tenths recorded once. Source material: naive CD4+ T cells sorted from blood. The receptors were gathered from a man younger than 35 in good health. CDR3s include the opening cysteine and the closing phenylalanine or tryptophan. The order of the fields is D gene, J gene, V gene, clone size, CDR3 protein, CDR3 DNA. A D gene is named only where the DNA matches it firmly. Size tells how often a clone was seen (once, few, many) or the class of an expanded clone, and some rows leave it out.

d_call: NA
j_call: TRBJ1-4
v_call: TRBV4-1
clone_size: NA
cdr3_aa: CASSQHPGSSGEKLFF
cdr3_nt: TGCGCCAGCAGCCAACACCCGGGATCTTCGGGTGAAAAACTGTTTTTT

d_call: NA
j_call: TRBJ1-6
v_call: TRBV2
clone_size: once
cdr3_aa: CASSVQGTSYNSPLHF
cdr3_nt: TGTGCCAGCAGCGTACAGGGTACCTCCTATAATTCACCCCTCCACTTT

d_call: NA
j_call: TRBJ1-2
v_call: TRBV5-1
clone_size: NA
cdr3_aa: CASSLVPDLNYGYTF
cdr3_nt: TGCGCCAGCAGCTTGGTTCCGGACCTTAACTATGGCTACACCTTC

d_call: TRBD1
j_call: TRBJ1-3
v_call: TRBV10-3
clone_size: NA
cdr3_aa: CATSTGGENTIYF
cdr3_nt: TGTGCCACCTCAACAGGGGGCGAAAACACCATATATTTT

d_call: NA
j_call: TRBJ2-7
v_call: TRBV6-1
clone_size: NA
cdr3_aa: CATGELSYEQYF
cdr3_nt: TGTGCCACCGGGGAGCTTTCCTACGAGCAGTACTTC

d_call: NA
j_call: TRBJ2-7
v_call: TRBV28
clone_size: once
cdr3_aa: CASSLSTSAVYEQYF
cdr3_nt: TGTGCCAGCAGTTTATCTACGTCGGCAGTCTACGAGCAGTACTTC

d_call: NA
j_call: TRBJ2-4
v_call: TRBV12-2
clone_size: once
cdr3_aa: CASRLKGHLAKNIQYF
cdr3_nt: TGTGCAAGTCGCTTAAAGGGACATTTAGCCAAAAACATTCAGTACTTC

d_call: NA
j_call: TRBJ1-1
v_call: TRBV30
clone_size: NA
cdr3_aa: CAWSGNRDEAFF
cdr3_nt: TGTGCCTGGAGTGGAAACAGGGATGAGGCTTTCTTT

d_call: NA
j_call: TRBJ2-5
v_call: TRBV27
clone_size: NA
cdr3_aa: CASSLSPRETQYF
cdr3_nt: TGTGCCAGCAGTTTATCTCCTCGGGAGACCCAGTACTTC

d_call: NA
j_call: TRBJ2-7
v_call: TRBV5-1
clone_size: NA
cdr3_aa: CASSLEGRFGGEEQYF
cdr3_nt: TGCGCCAGCAGCTTGGAGGGCCGGTTCGGGGGAGAAGAGCAGTACTTC

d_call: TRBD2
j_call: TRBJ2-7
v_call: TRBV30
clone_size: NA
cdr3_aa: CAWSVGLAGRYEQYF
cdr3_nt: TGTGCCTGGAGTGTGGGACTAGCGGGAAGGTACGAGCAGTACTTC

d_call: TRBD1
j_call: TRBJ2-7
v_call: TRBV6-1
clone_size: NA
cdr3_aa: CASILTGNTYEQYF
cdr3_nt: TGTGCCAGCATCCTGACAGGGAACACCTACGAGCAGTACTTC

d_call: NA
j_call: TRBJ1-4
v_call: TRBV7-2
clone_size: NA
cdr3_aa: CASTTPYTNEKLFF
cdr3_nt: TGTGCCAGCACCACCCCGTACACTAATGAAAAACTGTTTTTT

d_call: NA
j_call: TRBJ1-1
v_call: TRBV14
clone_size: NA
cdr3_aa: CASSQGNRNTEAFF
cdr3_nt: TGTGCCAGCAGCCAAGGGAATCGGAACACTGAAGCTTTCTTT

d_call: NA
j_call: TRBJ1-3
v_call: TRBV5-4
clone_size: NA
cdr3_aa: CASSLGGGRPLSGNTIYF
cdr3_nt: TGTGCCAGCAGCTTGGGCGGGGGCAGGCCACTCTCTGGAAACACCATATATTTT

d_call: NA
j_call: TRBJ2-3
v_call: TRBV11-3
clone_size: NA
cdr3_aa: CASSRGTDTQYF
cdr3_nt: TGTGCCAGCTCCCGGGGCACAGATACGCAGTATTTT

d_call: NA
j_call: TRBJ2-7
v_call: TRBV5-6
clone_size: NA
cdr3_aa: CASSLGQSYEQYF
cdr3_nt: TGTGCCAGCAGCTTGGGGCAGTCCTACGAGCAGTACTTC

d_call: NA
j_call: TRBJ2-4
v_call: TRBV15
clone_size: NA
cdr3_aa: CATSRTSGVGIQYF
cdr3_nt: TGTGCCACCAGCAGAACCTCAGGGGTGGGCATTCAGTACTTC

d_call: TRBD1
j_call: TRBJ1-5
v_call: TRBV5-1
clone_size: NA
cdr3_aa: CASSPDRDQPQHF
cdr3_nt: TGCGCCAGCAGCCCGGACAGGGATCAGCCCCAGCATTTT

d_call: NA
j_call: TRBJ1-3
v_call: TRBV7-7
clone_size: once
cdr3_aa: CASSRGLNSGNTIYF
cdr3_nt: TGTGCTAGCAGCCGGGGACTGAACTCTGGAAACACCATATATTTT

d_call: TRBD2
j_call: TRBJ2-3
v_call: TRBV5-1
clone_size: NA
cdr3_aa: CASSRGTSGRGGDTQYF
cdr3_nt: TGCGCCAGCAGTCGTGGGACTAGCGGGAGGGGGGGCGATACGCAGTATTTT

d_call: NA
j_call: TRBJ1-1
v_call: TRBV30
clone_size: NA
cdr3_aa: CAWNTDGRRNTEAFF
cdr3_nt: TGTGCCTGGAATACTGATGGACGGAGGAACACTGAAGCTTTCTTT

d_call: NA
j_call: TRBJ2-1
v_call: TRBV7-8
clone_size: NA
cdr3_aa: CASSQKDRFSYNEQFF
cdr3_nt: TGTGCCAGCAGCCAAAAGGACAGATTCTCCTACAATGAGCAGTTCTTC

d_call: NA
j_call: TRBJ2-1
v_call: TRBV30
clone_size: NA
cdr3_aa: CAWTPEGSFYNEQFF
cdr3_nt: TGTGCCTGGACCCCGGAGGGGTCCTTCTACAATGAGCAGTTCTTC

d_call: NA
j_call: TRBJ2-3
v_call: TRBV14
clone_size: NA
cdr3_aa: CASSQTLTDTQYF
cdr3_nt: TGTGCCAGCAGCCAAACCTTGACAGATACGCAGTATTTT

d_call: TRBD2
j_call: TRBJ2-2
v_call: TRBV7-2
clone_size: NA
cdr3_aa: CASSHQPIAGETGELFF
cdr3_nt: TGTGCCAGCAGTCACCAGCCCATAGCGGGAGAGACCGGGGAGCTGTTTTTT

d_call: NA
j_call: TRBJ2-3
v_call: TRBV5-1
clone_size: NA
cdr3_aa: CASSFVRGASDTQYF
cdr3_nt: TGCGCCAGCAGCTTCGTCCGGGGGGCTTCAGATACGCAGTATTTT

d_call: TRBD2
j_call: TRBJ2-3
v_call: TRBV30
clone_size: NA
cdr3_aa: CAWRRQTGGWNSTDTQYF
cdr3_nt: TGTGCCTGGAGACGGCAAACGGGGGGGTGGAATAGCACAGATACGCAGTATTTT

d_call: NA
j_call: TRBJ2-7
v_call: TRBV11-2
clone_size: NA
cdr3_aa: CASSLSRGGYEQYF
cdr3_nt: TGTGCCAGCAGCTTATCTCGGGGCGGCTACGAGCAGTACTTC

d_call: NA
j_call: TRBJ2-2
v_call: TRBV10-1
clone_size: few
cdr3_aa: CASRAAANTGELFF
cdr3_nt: TGCGCCAGCAGAGCGGCCGCAAACACCGGGGAGCTGTTTTTT

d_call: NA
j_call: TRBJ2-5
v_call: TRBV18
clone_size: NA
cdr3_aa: CASSPRKDLQETQYF
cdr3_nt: TGTGCCAGCTCACCAAGGAAGGACCTCCAAGAGACCCAGTACTTC

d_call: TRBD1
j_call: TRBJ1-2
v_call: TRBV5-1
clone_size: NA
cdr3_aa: CASSREGASAYGYTF
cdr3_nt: TGCGCCAGCAGCCGGGAGGGGGCCTCGGCCTATGGCTACACCTTC

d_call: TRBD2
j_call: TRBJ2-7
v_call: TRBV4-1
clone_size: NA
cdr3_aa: CASSQVLAESYEQYF
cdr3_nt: TGCGCCAGCAGCCAAGTCCTAGCGGAATCCTACGAGCAGTACTTC

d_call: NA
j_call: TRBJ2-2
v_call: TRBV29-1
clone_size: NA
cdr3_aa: CSVDTQDTGELFF
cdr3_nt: TGCAGCGTGGATACACAGGACACCGGGGAGCTGTTTTTT

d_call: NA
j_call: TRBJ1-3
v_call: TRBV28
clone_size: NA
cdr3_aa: CASSFLQAGNTIYF
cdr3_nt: TGTGCCAGCAGTTTCTTACAGGCTGGAAACACCATATATTTT

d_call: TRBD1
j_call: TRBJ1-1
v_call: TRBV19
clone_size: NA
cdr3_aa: CASSILGQGNTEAFF
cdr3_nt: TGTGCCAGTAGTATACTAGGACAGGGGAACACTGAAGCTTTCTTT

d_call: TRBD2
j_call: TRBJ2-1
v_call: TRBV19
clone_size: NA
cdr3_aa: CASSPREGRLDEQFF
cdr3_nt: TGTGCCAGTAGTCCACGGGAGGGCCGATTAGATGAGCAGTTCTTC

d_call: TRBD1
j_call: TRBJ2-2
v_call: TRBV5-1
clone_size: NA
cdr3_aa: CASSLPGTGSAGELFF
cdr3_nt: TGCGCCAGCAGCCTACCCGGGACAGGGTCGGCCGGGGAGCTGTTTTTT

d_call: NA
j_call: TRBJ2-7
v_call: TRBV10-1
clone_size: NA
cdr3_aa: CASSDAFSYEQYF
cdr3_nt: TGCGCCAGCAGTGATGCATTTTCCTACGAGCAGTACTTC

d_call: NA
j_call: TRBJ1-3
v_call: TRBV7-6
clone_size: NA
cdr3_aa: CASSQTGAGNTIYF
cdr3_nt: TGTGCCAGCAGCCAGACAGGCGCAGGAAACACCATATATTTT

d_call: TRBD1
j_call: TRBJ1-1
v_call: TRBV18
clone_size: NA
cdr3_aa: CASSISGTGGYRTEAFF
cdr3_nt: TGTGCCAGCTCTATCTCAGGGACAGGGGGTTATCGGACTGAAGCTTTCTTT

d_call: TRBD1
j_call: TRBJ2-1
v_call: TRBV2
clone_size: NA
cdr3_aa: CASSSGQGLYNEQFF
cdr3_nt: TGTGCCAGCAGTTCGGGACAGGGGCTTTACAATGAGCAGTTCTTC

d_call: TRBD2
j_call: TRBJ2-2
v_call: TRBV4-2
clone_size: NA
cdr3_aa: CASSQPGLAGGLGGELFF
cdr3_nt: TGTGCCAGCAGCCAACCGGGACTAGCGGGGGGGCTTGGCGGGGAGCTGTTTTTT

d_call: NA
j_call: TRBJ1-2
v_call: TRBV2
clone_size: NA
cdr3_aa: CASRQGNGGYTF
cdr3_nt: TGTGCCAGCAGACAGGGTAACGGTGGCTACACCTTC

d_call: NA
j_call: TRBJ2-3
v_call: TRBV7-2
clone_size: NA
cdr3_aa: CASSLDGGTDTQYF
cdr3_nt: TGTGCCAGCAGCCTCGACGGAGGCACAGATACGCAGTATTTT

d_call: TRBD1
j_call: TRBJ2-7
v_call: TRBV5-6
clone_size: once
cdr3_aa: CASSFSGTGRYEQYF
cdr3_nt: TGTGCCAGCAGCTTCTCTGGGACAGGGCGCTACGAGCAGTACTTC

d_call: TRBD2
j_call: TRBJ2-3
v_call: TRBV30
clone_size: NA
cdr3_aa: CAWSVGLATDTQYF
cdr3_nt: TGTGCCTGGAGTGTGGGACTAGCGACAGATACGCAGTATTTT

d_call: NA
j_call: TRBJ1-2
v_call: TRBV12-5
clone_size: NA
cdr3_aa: CASGFDGNYGYTF
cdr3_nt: TGTGCTAGTGGTTTTGACGGAAACTATGGCTACACCTTC

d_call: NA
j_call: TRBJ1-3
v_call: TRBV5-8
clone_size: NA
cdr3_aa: CASSYSGNTIYF
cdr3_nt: TGTGCCAGCAGTTATTCTGGAAACACCATATATTTT

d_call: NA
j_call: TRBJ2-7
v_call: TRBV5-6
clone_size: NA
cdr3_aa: CASSVGDYEQYF
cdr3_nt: TGTGCCAGCAGCGTCGGGGACTACGAGCAGTACTTC

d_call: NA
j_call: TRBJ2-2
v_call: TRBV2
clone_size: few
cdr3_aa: CASSSENTGELFF
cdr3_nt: TGTGCCAGCTCTTCGGAAAACACCGGGGAGCTGTTTTTT

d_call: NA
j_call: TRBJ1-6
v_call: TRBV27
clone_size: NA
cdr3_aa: CASNAGANSPLHF
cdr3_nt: TGTGCCAGCAACGCAGGGGCCAATTCACCCCTCCACTTT

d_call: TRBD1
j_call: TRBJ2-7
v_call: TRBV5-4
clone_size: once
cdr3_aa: CASSVDRGPYEQYF
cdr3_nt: TGTGCCAGCAGCGTTGACAGGGGCCCCTACGAGCAGTACTTC

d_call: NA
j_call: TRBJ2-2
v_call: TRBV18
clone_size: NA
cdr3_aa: CASSPDSGYTGELFF
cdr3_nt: TGTGCCAGCTCCCCAGACTCGGGGTACACCGGGGAGCTGTTTTTT

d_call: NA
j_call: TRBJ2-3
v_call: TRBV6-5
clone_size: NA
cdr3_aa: CASWDITSDTQYF
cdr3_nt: TGTGCCAGCTGGGACATTACATCAGATACGCAGTATTTT

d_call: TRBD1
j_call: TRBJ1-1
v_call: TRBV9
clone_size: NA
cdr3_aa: CASSATGTGWNTEAFF
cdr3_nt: TGTGCCAGCAGCGCGACCGGGACAGGGTGGAACACTGAAGCTTTCTTT